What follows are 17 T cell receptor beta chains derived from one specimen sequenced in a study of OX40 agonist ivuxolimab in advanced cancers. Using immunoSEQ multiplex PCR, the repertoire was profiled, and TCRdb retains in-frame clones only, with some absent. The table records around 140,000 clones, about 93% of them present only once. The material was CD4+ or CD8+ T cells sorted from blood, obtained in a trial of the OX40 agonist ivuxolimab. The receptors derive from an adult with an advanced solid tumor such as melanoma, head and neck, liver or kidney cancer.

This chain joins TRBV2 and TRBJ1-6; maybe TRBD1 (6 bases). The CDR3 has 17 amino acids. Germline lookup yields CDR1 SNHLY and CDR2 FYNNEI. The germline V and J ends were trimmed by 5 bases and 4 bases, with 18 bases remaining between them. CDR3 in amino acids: CASSSTGQPRYNSPLHF. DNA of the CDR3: TGTGCCAGCAGTTCCACAGGACAGCCCAGATATAATTCACCCCTCCACTTT.

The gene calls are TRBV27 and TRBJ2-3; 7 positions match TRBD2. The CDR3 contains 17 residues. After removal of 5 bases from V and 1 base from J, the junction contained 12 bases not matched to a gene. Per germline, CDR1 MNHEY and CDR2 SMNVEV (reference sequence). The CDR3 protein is CASSPAGLAAGTDTQYF. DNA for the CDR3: TGTGCCAGCAGTCCCGCTGGGCTAGCGGCGGGCACAGATACGCAGTATTTT.

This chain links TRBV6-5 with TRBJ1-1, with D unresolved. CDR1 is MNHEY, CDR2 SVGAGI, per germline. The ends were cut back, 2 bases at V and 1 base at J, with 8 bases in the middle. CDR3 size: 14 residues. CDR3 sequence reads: CASSYPGKNTEAFF. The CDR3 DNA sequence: TGTGCCAGCAGTTACCCGGGGAAGAACACTGAAGCTTTCTTT.

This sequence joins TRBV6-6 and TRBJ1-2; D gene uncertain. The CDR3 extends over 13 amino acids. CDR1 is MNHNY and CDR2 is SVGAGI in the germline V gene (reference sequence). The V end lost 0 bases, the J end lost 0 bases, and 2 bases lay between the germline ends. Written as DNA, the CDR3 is TGTGCCAGCAGTTACTCTTCTAACTATGGCTACACCTTC. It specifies CASSYSSNYGYTF.

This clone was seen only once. The CDR3 sequence is CASTRGPGNTIYF. In DNA form, the CDR3 reads TGTGCCAGCACCCGGGGGCCTGGAAACACCATATATTTT. The chain carries TRBV7-9 and TRBJ1-3; D possibly corresponds to TRBD1 (6 bases). The CDR3 contains 13 residues. V shed 7 bases and J shed 2 bases, with 9 bases lying between them. Germline V CDR1 and CDR2: SEHNR, FQNEAQ (reference sequence).

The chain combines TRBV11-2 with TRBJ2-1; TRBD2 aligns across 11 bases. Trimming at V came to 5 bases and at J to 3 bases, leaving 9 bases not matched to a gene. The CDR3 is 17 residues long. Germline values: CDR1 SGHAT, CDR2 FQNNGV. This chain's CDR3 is CASSPLAGAGSYNEQFF. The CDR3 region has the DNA TGTGCCAGCAGCCCACTAGCGGGGGCGGGAAGCTACAATGAGCAGTTCTTC. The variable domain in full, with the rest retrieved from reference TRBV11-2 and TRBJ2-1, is EAGVAQSPRYKIIEKRQSVAFWCNPISGHATLYWYQQILGQGPKLLIQFQNNGVVDDSQLPKDRFSAERLKGVDSTLKIQPAKLEDSAVYLCASSPLAGAGSYNEQFFGPGTRLTVL.

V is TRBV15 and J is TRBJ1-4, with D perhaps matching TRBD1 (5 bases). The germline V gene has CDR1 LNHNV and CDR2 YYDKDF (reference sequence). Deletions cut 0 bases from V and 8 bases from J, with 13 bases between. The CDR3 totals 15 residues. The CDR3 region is CATSREARVGEKLFF. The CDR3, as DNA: TGTGCCACCAGCAGAGAGGCCAGGGTGGGAGAAAAACTGTTTTTT.

CDR3: CASSFLRYEQYF. The CDR3 bases are TGTGCCAGCAGTTTTCTGAGGTACGAGCAGTACTTC. The chain has TRBV28 and TRBJ2-7; D gene uncertain. V dropped 3 bases and J dropped 4 bases, with 7 bases sitting between them. Germline V CDR1 and CDR2: MDHEN, SYDVKM. The CDR3 consists of 12 residues.

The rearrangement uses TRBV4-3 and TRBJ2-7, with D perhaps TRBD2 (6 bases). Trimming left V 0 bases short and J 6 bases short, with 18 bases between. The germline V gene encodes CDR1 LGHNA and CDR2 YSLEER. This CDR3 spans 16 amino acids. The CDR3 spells CASSQDEGAGRGEQYF. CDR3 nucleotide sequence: TGCGCCAGCAGCCAAGATGAGGGTGCCGGGAGAGGCGAGCAGTACTTC.

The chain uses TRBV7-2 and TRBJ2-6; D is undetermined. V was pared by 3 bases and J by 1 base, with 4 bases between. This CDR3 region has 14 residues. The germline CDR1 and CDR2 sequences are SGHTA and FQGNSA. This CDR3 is CASSLGSGANVLTF. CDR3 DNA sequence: TGTGCCAGCAGCTTGGGGTCTGGGGCCAACGTCCTGACTTTC.

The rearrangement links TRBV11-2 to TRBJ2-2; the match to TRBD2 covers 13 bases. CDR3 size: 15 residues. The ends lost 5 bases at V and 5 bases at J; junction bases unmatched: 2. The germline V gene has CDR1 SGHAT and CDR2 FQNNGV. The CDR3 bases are TGTGCCAGCAGCCCGGGACTAGCGGGGACCGGGGAGCTGTTTTTT. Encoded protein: CASSPGLAGTGELFF.

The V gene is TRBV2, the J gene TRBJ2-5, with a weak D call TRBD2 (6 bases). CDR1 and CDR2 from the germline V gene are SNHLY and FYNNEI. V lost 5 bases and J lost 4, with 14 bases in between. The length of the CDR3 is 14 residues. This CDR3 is CASSTRLGGETQYF. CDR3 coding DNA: TGTGCCAGCAGTACCCGACTAGGAGGAGAGACCCAGTACTTC.

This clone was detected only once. In DNA, the CDR3 is TGCGCCAGCAGTAGGACAGGGGACCAAGAGACCCAGTACTTC. This translates into CASSRTGDQETQYF. The chain joins TRBV10-1 to TRBJ2-5; 9 bases agree with TRBD1. V lost 5 bases to trimming and J lost 0 bases; unmatched junction nucleotides: 1. This CDR3 has 14 amino acids. Per germline, CDR1 WNHNN and CDR2 SYGVQD (reference sequence).

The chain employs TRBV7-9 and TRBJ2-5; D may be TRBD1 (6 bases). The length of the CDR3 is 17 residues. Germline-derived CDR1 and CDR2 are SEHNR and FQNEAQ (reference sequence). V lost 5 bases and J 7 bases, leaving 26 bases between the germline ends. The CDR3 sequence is CASSTGWGSPTGGTQYF. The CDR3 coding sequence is TGTGCCAGCAGCACAGGGTGGGGCAGCCCTACCGGTGGGACCCAGTACTTC.

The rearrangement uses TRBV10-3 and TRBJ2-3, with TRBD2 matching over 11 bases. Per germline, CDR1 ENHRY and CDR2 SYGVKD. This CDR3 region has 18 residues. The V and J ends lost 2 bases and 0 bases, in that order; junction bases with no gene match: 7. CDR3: CAISETLSGGASTDTQYF. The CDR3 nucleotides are TGTGCCATCAGTGAGACCCTTAGCGGGGGGGCTAGCACAGATACGCAGTATTTT.

This CDR3 is CASSLWGSSTDTQYF. CDR3 DNA sequence: TGTGCCAGCAGCTTGTGGGGTTCTAGCACAGATACGCAGTATTTT. The chain employs TRBV7-9 and TRBJ2-3; D remains ambiguous. V was pared by 3 bases and J by 0 bases, with 10 bases between. The CDR3 runs 15 residues. Germline V gene lookup returns CDR1 SEHNR and CDR2 FQNEAQ (reference sequence).

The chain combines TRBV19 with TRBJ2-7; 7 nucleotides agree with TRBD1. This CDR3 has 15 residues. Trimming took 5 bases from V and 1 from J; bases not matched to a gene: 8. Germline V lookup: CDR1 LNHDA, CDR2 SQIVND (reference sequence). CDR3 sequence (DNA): TGTGCCAGTAGTTCGTTAAGGGGGCTATCCTACGAGCAGTACTTC. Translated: CASSSLRGLSYEQYF.